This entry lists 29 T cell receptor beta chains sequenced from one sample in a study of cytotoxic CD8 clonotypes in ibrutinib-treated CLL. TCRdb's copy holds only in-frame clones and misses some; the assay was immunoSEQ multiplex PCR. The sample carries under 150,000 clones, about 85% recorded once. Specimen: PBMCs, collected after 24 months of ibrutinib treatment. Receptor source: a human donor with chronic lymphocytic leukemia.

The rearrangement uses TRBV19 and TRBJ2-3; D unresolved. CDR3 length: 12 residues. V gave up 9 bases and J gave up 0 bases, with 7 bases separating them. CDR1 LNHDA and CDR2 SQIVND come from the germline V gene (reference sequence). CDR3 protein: CASRSSTDTQYF. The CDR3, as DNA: TGTGCCAGCAGATCTAGCACAGATACGCAGTATTTT.

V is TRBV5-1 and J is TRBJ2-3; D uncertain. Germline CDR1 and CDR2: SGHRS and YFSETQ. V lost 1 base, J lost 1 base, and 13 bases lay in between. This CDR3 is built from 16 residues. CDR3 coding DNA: TGCGCCAGCAGCTTGTCAGGTCGGACCGGCACAGATACGCAGTATTTT. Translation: CASSLSGRTGTDTQYF. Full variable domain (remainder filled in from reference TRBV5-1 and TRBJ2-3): KAGVTQTPRYLIKTRGQQVTLSCSPISGHRSVSWYQQTPGQGLQFLFEYFSETQRNKGNFPGRFSGRQFSNSRSEMNVSTLELGDSALYLCASSLSGRTGTDTQYFGPGTRLTVL.

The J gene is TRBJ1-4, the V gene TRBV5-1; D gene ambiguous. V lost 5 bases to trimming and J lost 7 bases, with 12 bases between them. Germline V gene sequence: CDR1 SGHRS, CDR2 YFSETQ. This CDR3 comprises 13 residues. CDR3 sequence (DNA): TGCGCCAGCAGAGACGGGAGTCTTGAAAAACTGTTTTTT. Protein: CASRDGSLEKLFF.

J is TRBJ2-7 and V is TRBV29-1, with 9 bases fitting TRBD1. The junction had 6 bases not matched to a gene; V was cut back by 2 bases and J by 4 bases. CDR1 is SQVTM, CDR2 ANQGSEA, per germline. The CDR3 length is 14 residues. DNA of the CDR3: TGCAGCGTTGAAACCGGGACAGGGACGTACGAGCAGTACTTC. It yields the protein CSVETGTGTYEQYF.

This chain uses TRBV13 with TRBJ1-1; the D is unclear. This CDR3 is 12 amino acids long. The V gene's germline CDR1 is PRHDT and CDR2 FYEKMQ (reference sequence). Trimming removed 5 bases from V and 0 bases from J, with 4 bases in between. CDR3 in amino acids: CASSPLNTEAFF. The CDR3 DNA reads TGTGCCAGCAGCCCCCTGAACACTGAAGCTTTCTTT.

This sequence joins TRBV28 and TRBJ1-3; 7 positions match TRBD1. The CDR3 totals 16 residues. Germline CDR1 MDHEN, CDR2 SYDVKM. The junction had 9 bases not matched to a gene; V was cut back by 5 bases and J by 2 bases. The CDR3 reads CASSPPTGRTGNTIYF. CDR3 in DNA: TGTGCCAGCAGTCCACCGACAGGGAGGACTGGAAACACCATATATTTT.

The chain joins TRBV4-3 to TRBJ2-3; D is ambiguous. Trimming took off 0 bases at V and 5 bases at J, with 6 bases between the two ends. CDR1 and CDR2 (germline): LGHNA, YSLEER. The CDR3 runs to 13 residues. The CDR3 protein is CASSQDKGDTQYF. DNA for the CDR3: TGCGCCAGCAGCCAAGATAAGGGAGATACGCAGTATTTT.

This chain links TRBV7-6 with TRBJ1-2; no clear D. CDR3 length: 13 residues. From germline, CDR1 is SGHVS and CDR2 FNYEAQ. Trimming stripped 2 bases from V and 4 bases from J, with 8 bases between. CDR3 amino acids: CASSLPGRYGYTF. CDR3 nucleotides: TGTGCCAGCAGCTTACCGGGCCGCTATGGCTACACCTTC.

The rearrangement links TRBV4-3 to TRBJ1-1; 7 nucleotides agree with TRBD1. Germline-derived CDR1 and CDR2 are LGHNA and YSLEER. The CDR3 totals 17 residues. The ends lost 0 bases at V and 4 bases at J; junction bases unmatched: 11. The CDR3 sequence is CASSQDLPTGRPTEAFF. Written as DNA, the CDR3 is TGCGCCAGCAGCCAAGATCTGCCGACAGGGCGACCCACTGAAGCTTTCTTT.

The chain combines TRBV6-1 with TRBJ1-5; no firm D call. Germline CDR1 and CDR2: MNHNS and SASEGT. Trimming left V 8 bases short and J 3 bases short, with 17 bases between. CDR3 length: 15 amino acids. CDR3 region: CASGFSQAHNQPQHF. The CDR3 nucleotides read TGTGCCAGCGGGTTCTCCCAGGCCCACAATCAGCCCCAGCATTTT.

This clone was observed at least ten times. The CDR3 DNA reads TGTGCCATCAGTGAGGCAGTACAGTATGGCTACACCTTC. It specifies CAISEAVQYGYTF. This chain uses TRBV10-3 with TRBJ1-2; D is uncertain. Trimming took off 2 bases at V and 5 bases at J, with 9 bases between the two ends. The length of the CDR3 is 13 residues. Germline CDR1 is ENHRY and CDR2 is SYGVKD.

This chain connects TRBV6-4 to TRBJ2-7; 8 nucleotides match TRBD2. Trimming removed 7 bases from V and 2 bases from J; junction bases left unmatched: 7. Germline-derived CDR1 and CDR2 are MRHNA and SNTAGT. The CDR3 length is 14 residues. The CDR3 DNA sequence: TGTGCCAGCAAAGGGGCGGGGGGAACCTACGAGCAGTACTTC. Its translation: CASKGAGGTYEQYF.

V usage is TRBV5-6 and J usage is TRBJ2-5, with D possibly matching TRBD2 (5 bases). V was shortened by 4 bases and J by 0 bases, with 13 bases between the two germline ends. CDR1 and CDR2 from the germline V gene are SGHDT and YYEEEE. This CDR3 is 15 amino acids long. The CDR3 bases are TGTGCCAGCAGCCGAAACCCGGGGTACCAAGAGACCCAGTACTTC. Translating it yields CASSRNPGYQETQYF.

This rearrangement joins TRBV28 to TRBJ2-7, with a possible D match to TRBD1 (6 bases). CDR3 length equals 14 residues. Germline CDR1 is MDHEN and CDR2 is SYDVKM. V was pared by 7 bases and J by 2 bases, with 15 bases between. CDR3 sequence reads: CASIERQATYEQYF. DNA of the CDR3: TGTGCCAGCATCGAGAGACAGGCAACCTACGAGCAGTACTTC.

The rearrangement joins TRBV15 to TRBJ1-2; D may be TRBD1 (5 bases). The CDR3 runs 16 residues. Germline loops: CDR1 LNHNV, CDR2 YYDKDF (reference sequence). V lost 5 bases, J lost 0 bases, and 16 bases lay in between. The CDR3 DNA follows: TGTGCCACCAGCCCCCGAGGGGAGGTCCCTAACTATGGCTACACCTTC. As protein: CATSPRGEVPNYGYTF. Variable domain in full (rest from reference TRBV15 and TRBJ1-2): DAMVIQNPRYQVTQFGKPVTLSCSQTLNHNVMYWYQQKSSQAPKLLFHYYDKDFNNEADTPDNFQSRRPNTSFCFLDIRSPGLGDTAMYLCATSPRGEVPNYGYTFGSGTRLTVV.

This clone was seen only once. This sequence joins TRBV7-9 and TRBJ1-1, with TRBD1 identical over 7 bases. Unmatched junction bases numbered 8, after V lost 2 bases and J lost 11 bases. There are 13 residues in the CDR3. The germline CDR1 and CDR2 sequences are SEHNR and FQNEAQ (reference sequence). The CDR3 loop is CASSLSSGGYAFF. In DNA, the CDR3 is TGTGCCAGCAGCTTATCGTCAGGGGGATACGCTTTCTTT.

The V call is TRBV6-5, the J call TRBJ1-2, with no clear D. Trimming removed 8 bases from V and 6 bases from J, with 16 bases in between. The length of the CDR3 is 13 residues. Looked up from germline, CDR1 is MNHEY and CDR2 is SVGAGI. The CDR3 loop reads CASRRALDDGYTF. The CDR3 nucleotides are TGTGCCAGCCGCCGCGCGTTGGATGATGGCTACACCTTC.

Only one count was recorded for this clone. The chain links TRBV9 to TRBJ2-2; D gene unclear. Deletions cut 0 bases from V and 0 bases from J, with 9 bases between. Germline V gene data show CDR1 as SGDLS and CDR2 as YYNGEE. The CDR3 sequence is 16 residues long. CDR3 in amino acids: CASSVGHPANTGELFF. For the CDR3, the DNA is TGTGCCAGCAGCGTAGGGCATCCCGCGAACACCGGGGAGCTGTTTTTT.

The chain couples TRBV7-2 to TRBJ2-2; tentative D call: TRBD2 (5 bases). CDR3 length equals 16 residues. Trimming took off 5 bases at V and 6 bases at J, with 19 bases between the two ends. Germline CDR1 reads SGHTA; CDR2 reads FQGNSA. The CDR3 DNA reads TGTGCCAGCAGCCCAGGAACTAGTACGATCCCCGGGGAGCTGTTTTTT. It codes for CASSPGTSTIPGELFF.

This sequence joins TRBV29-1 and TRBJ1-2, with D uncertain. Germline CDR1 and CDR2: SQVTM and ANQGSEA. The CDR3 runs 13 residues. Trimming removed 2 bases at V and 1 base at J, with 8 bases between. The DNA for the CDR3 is TGCAGCGTTGAACAGGCGATTAACTATGGCTACACCTTC. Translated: CSVEQAINYGYTF.

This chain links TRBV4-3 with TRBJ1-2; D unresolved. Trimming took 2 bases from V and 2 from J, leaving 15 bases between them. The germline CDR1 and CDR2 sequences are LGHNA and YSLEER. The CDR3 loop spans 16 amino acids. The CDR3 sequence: CASSQLVGEMNYGYTF. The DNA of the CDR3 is TGCGCCAGCAGCCAACTCGTGGGAGAGATGAACTATGGCTACACCTTC.

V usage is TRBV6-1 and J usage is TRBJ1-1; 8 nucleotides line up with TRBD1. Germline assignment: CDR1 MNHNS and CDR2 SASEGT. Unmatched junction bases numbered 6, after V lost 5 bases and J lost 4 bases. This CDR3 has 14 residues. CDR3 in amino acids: CASSRQGSVTEAFF. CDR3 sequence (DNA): TGTGCCAGCAGTAGACAGGGGAGCGTCACTGAAGCTTTCTTT.

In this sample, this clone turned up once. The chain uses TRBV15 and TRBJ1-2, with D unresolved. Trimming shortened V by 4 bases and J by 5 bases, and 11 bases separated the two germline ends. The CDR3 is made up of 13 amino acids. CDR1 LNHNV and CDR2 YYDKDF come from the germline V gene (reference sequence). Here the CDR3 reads CATSTTAPYGYTF. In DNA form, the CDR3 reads TGTGCCACCAGCACGACGGCCCCTTATGGCTACACCTTC.

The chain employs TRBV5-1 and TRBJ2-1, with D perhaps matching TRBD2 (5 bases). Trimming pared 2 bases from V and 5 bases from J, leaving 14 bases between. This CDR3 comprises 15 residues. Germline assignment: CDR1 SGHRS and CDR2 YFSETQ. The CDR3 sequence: CASSFGAVANNEQFF. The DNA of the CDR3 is TGCGCCAGCAGCTTTGGAGCGGTGGCGAACAATGAGCAGTTCTTC.

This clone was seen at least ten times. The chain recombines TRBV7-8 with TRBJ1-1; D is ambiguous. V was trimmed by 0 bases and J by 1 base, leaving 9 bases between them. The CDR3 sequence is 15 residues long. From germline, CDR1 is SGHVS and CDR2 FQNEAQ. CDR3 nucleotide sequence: TGTGCCAGCAGCTTAGCGCTCCTGACGAACACTGAAGCTTTCTTT. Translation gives CASSLALLTNTEAFF.

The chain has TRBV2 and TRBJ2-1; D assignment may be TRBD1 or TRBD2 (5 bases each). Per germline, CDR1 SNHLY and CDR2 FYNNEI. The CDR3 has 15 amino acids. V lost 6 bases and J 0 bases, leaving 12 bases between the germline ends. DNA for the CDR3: TGTGCCAGCAGGGGACGGAGGAGCTCCTACAATGAGCAGTTCTTC. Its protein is CASRGRRSSYNEQFF.

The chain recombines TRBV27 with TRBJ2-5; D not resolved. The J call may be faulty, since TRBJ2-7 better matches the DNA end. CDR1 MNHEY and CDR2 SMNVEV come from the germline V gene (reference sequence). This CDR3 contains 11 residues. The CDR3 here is CATRTRSEQYF. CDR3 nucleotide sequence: TGTGCCACCCGTACACGCTCCGAGCAGTACTTC.

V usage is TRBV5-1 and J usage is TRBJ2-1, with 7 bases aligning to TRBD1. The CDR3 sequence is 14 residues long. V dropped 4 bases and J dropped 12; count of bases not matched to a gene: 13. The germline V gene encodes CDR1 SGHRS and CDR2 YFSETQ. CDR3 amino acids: CASSPGTDSTSQFF. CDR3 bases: TGCGCCAGCAGCCCTGGGACAGACAGTACCTCGCAGTTCTTC.

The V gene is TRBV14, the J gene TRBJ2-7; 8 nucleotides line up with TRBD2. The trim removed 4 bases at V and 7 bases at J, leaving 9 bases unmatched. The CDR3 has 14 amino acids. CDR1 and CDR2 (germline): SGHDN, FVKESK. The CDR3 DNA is TGTGCCAGCAGCCCCGGGACTAGAGCGTATGAGCAGTACTTC. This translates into CASSPGTRAYEQYF.